A selection of T cell receptor beta chains follows, all from one sample in a study of cytomegalovirus exposure and HLA in healthy donors. Generated by immunoSEQ multiplex PCR, the TCRdb table keeps only in-frame clones and is missing some. The table includes approximately 210,000 clones, roughly 80% detected once. The sample taken for sequencing was PBMCs. These receptors were obtained from a woman under 40 in good health and CMV-seropositive. Both conserved end residues are part of each CDR3. The D gene is left open where the match is weak. Clone size is shown for a subset of rows, as once, few, many or a class of expanded clone.

d_call: NA; clone_size: NA; v_call: TRBV27; j_call: TRBJ2-3; cdr3_aa: CASRLDTDTQYF; cdr3_nt: TGTGCCAGCAGACTTGACACAGATACGCAGTATTTT
d_call: NA; clone_size: NA; v_call: TRBV28; j_call: TRBJ2-6; cdr3_aa: CASSAPSRGSGANVLTF; cdr3_nt: TGTGCCAGCAGCGCACCCTCTAGAGGGTCTGGGGCCAACGTCCTGACTTTC
d_call: NA; clone_size: NA; v_call: TRBV30; j_call: TRBJ2-7; cdr3_aa: CAWSVPPAGTYEQYF; cdr3_nt: TGTGCCTGGAGTGTACCCCCGGCGGGGACCTACGAGCAGTACTTC
d_call: NA; clone_size: NA; v_call: TRBV6-5; j_call: TRBJ1-1; cdr3_aa: CASSRQNTEAFF; cdr3_nt: TGTGCCAGCAGTCGACAGAACACTGAAGCTTTCTTT
d_call: TRBD2; clone_size: NA; v_call: TRBV28; j_call: TRBJ2-1; cdr3_aa: CASSTGLAGVRVGEQFF; cdr3_nt: TGTGCCAGCAGTACTGGACTAGCGGGAGTTCGAGTCGGTGAGCAGTTCTTC
d_call: NA; clone_size: NA; v_call: TRBV7-6; j_call: TRBJ2-1; cdr3_aa: CASSPGSSYNEQFF; cdr3_nt: TGTGCCAGCAGCCCCGGGAGTTCCTACAATGAGCAGTTCTTC
d_call: NA; clone_size: few; v_call: TRBV5-1; j_call: TRBJ2-3; cdr3_aa: CASSPTVPTDTQYF; cdr3_nt: TGCGCCAGCAGCCCGACAGTACCTACAGATACGCAGTATTTT
d_call: NA; clone_size: NA; v_call: TRBV28; j_call: TRBJ1-2; cdr3_aa: CASSPDLNYGYTF; cdr3_nt: TGTGCCAGCAGTCCGGACTTAAACTATGGCTACACCTTC
d_call: NA; clone_size: NA; v_call: TRBV28; j_call: TRBJ2-2; cdr3_aa: CASSGENTGELFF; cdr3_nt: TGTGCCAGCTCCGGGGAGAACACCGGGGAGCTGTTTTTT
d_call: NA; clone_size: few; v_call: TRBV15; j_call: TRBJ1-3; cdr3_aa: CATSTGTGLSGNTIYF; cdr3_nt: TGTGCCACCAGCACAGGAACGGGACTATCTGGAAACACCATATATTTT
d_call: TRBD1; clone_size: NA; v_call: TRBV2; j_call: TRBJ1-5; cdr3_aa: CASMRDRGNQPQHF; cdr3_nt: TGTGCCAGCATGAGAGACAGGGGCAATCAGCCCCAGCATTTT
d_call: NA; clone_size: once; v_call: TRBV15; j_call: TRBJ2-7; cdr3_aa: CATSRDRENRPYEQYF; cdr3_nt: TGTGCCACCAGCAGAGATCGGGAAAACCGCCCCTACGAGCAGTACTTC
d_call: NA; clone_size: NA; v_call: TRBV5-6; j_call: TRBJ2-3; cdr3_aa: CASSLEGGYTDTQYF; cdr3_nt: TGTGCCAGCAGCTTGGAGGGGGGGTACACAGATACGCAGTATTTT
d_call: NA; clone_size: NA; v_call: TRBV28; j_call: TRBJ1-1; cdr3_aa: CASSRGGNTEAFF; cdr3_nt: TGTGCCAGCAGCCGAGGGGGGAACACTGAAGCTTTCTTT
d_call: NA; clone_size: few; v_call: TRBV10-1; j_call: TRBJ2-1; cdr3_aa: CASSEKDRSFFF; cdr3_nt: TGCGCCAGCAGTGAAAAAGACAGGTCCTTCTTCTTC
d_call: TRBD1; clone_size: NA; v_call: TRBV5-1; j_call: TRBJ2-4; cdr3_aa: CASSPGQSRGIQYF; cdr3_nt: TGCGCCAGCAGCCCGGGACAGAGCCGGGGCATTCAGTACTTC
d_call: TRBD1; clone_size: NA; v_call: TRBV18; j_call: TRBJ1-5; cdr3_aa: CASSPKDRVGQPQHF; cdr3_nt: TGTGCCAGCTCACCCAAGGACAGGGTAGGTCAGCCCCAGCATTTT
d_call: TRBD1; clone_size: NA; v_call: TRBV6-6; j_call: TRBJ1-2; cdr3_aa: CASSRTGNGYTF; cdr3_nt: TGTGCCAGCAGCAGGACAGGGAATGGCTACACCTTC
d_call: TRBD1; clone_size: NA; v_call: TRBV2; j_call: TRBJ1-6; cdr3_aa: CASRIPGTENSPLHF; cdr3_nt: TGTGCCAGCCGAATTCCTGGGACAGAAAATTCACCCCTCCACTTT
d_call: NA; clone_size: once; v_call: TRBV5-4; j_call: TRBJ2-7; cdr3_aa: CASSLPRRSSYEQYF; cdr3_nt: TGTGCCAGCAGCTTACCACGCCGGAGCTCCTACGAGCAGTACTTC
d_call: TRBD1; clone_size: NA; v_call: TRBV5-4; j_call: TRBJ2-6; cdr3_aa: CASSLQGELGANVLTF; cdr3_nt: TGTGCCAGCAGCCTACAGGGGGAACTGGGGGCCAACGTCCTGACTTTC
d_call: NA; clone_size: NA; v_call: TRBV28; j_call: TRBJ1-1; cdr3_aa: CASSLAFMNTEAFF; cdr3_nt: TGTGCCAGCAGTTTGGCCTTCATGAACACTGAAGCTTTCTTT
d_call: NA; clone_size: NA; v_call: TRBV28; j_call: TRBJ2-3; cdr3_aa: CASSLVYDTQYF; cdr3_nt: TGTGCCAGCAGTTTAGTCTACGATACGCAGTATTTT
d_call: TRBD2; clone_size: NA; v_call: TRBV9; j_call: TRBJ2-1; cdr3_aa: CASTVTPGLAGGFSEQFF; cdr3_nt: TGTGCCAGCACCGTCACCCCCGGACTAGCGGGGGGGTTTAGTGAGCAGTTCTTC